This T cell receptor (beta chain) was sequenced for a study of blood T cell repertoires in COVID-19. Study-level background: Sample material is recorded as cDNA or gDNA derived from T cells, B-cell-depleted T cells, or PBMCs.

The CDR3 spans 13 residues. Per the germline V gene, CDR1 is SGHVS and CDR2 is FQNEAQ. Trimming removed 3 bases at V and 4 bases at J, with 7 bases between. Generated by immunoSEQ multiplex PCR, the TCRdb table keeps only in-frame clones and is missing some. Among about 120,000 clones listed, 81% were seen once. What was sequenced was peripheral blood. The J gene is TRBJ1-5, the V gene TRBV7-8; no definite D call. The TCR sequence derives from a human donor in a cohort sampled during active COVID-19. The CDR3, as DNA: TGTGCCAGCAGCTTTTGGCTGAATCAGCCCCAGCATTTT. Protein sequence: CASSFWLNQPQHF.